Included here is one T cell receptor beta chain sequence, with context. What it recognizes is unknown. The sample belongs to a study of yellow fever vaccine responses in identical twins. Looked up from germline, CDR1 is SQVTM and CDR2 is ANQGSEA. The ends were cut back, 4 bases at V and 2 bases at J, with 9 bases in the middle. The length of the CDR3 is 13 residues. TCRdb reprocessed the RT-PCR reads via MiXCR and lists one record per CDR3 protein. The sample yields roughly 4,200 distinct CDR3 sequences, 85% to 90% seen once. Study conclusions and caveats: Twins reportedly showed a vaccine T cell response that seemed partly convergent and partly personalized.

The chain recombines TRBV29-1 with TRBJ2-1; D is undetermined. This receptor was taken from a woman between 18 and 29 years old who received the yellow fever vaccine. The sample in question was T cells from blood (PBMCs), unsorted or a sorted subset (not recorded which), obtained before or after yellow fever vaccination (not recorded which). The CDR3 is CSVGVVAYNEQFF. As DNA, the CDR3 is TGCAGCGTTGGAGTAGTAGCCTACAATGAGCAGTTCTTC.